The 11 T cell receptor beta chains below were found in one sample sequenced in a study of identical twins. One entry per CDR3 protein results from TCRdb running MiXCR on the 5' RACE reads. The top ten clones hold around 8.6% of a sample with more than 350,000 distinct CDR3 sequences, around 9.7% of them seen once. Sequences were obtained from naive T cells sorted from blood. The receptors were gathered from a woman aged 50 to 60 in good health.

This clonotype occurred a few times. CDR3 coding DNA: TGTGCTAGTGGTTGGAAGACAGGGGAGAGTAACACCGGGGAGCTGTTTTTT. It yields the protein CASGWKTGESNTGELFF. V and J are TRBV12-5 and TRBJ2-2, with 8 bases fitting TRBD1. Per germline, CDR1 LGHNT and CDR2 FRNRAP. The CDR3 is 17 residues long. Germline trimming cut 4 bases from V and 2 bases from J; bases unmatched to any gene: 9.

This clonotype came up many times. The V gene is TRBV6-5, the J gene TRBJ2-3, with 8 bases lining up with TRBD1. This CDR3 is 14 amino acids long. V dropped 6 bases and J dropped 6; count of bases not matched to a gene: 8. Germline loops: CDR1 MNHEY, CDR2 SVGAGI. CDR3 DNA: TGTGCCAGCAGCCCGGGACAGGCCCGGGATACGCAGTATTTT. Encoded protein: CASSPGQARDTQYF.

There are many counts of this clonotype. DNA for the CDR3: TGTGCCAGCAGCTTAGTTGAACTAGCCGAGGACACGCAGTATTTT. Its translation: CASSLVELAEDTQYF. The chain combines TRBV7-9 with TRBJ2-3; a weak D match, TRBD2 (6 bases). The CDR3 length is 15 residues. Germline V gives CDR1 SEHNR, CDR2 FQNEAQ (reference sequence). V was cut by 1 base and J by 9 bases, with 17 bases left in between.

As DNA, the CDR3 is TGTGCCACCAGTGATGGGGCCACTGGGGTCCGGCAGTACTTC. It yields the protein CATSDGATGVRQYF. V and J are TRBV24-1 and TRBJ2-7; TRBD1 is a possible D gene (5 bases). The germline gives CDR1 KGHDR, CDR2 SFDVKD. The CDR3 sequence is 14 residues long. V was clipped by 3 bases and J by 9 bases, with 17 bases between them.

This clonotype came up a few times. The genes are TRBV20-1 and TRBJ2-1; TRBD2 agrees at 12 bases. This CDR3 has 14 amino acids. CDR1 is DFQATT, CDR2 SNEGSKA, per germline (reference sequence). J was trimmed by 7 bases and V by 6 bases; bases with no gene match: 7. CDR3 in amino acids: CSAELAGGGNEQFF. The CDR3 coding sequence is TGCAGTGCGGAACTAGCGGGAGGAGGGAATGAGCAGTTCTTC.

This chain uses TRBV20-1 with TRBJ2-6; maybe TRBD1 (5 bases). The V end lost 0 bases, the J end lost 15 bases, and 12 bases lay between the germline ends. The CDR3 consists of 12 residues. Per germline, CDR1 DFQATT and CDR2 SNEGSKA (reference sequence). The CDR3: CSARDPGTGLTF. The DNA of the CDR3 is TGCAGTGCTAGAGATCCAGGAACAGGCCTGACTTTC.

This clonotype was observed many times. The chain uses TRBV29-1 and TRBJ2-1; D call uncertain. The germline CDR1 and CDR2 sequences are SQVTM and ANQGSEA. The CDR3 extends over 13 amino acids. Trimming took off 4 bases at V and 4 bases at J, with 11 bases between the two ends. The CDR3 nucleotides read TGCAGCGTTGGGGCGAACAATTACAATGAGCAGTTCTTC. Translation gives CSVGANNYNEQFF.

This clonotype was counted only a few times. The chain couples TRBV11-3 to TRBJ2-3, with 11 positions matching TRBD1. Germline V gene data show CDR1 as SGHNT and CDR2 as YENEEA. Unmatched junction bases numbered 11, after V lost 5 bases and J lost 1 base. The CDR3 is made up of 18 amino acids. The CDR3 DNA follows: TGTGCCAGCAGCCCAGGACAGGGGGCATCATGGGGCACAGATACGCAGTATTTT. It is translated as CASSPGQGASWGTDTQYF.

The rearrangement links TRBV15 to TRBJ2-7; 8 bases map to TRBD1. J gave up 5 bases and V 11 bases, and 8 bases lay outside the gene matches. Germline-derived CDR1 and CDR2 are LNHNV and YYDKDF (reference sequence). The CDR3 has 12 residues. The CDR3 sequence: CAPRQGRNEQYF. Here the CDR3 DNA reads TGTGCCCCCCGACAGGGGCGTAACGAGCAGTACTTC.

V usage is TRBV11-2 and J usage is TRBJ2-7, with D perhaps being TRBD1 or TRBD2 (5 bases each). The V end lost 8 bases, the J end lost 3 bases, and 11 bases lay between the germline ends. The germline CDR1 and CDR2 sequences are SGHAT and FQNNGV. The CDR3 runs 12 residues. Written as DNA, the CDR3 is TGTGCCAGCGGGGGAGAATACTACGAGCAGTACGTC. Its protein is CASGGEYYEQYV.

This sequence joins TRBV2 and TRBJ2-7; tentative D call: TRBD2 (5 bases). Per the germline V gene, CDR1 is SNHLY and CDR2 is FYNNEI. The CDR3 totals 15 residues. V lost 3 bases, J lost 1 base, and 13 bases lay in between. In nucleotides, the CDR3 is TGTGCCAGCAGTGAGATCGGGGTCAGATCCTACGAGCAGTACGTC. This translates into CASSEIGVRSYEQYV.